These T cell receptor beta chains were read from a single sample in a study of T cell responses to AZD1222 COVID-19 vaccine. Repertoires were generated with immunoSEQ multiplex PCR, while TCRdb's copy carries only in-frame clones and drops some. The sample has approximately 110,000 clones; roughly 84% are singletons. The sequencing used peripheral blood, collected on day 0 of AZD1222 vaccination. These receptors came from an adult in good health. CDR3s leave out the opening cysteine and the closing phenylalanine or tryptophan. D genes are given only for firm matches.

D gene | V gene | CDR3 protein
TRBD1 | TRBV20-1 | SASVQGDSPLH
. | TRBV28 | ASNLRAHQTDTQY
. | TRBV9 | ASSVELGSSYEQY
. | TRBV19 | ASSMGSSVTSGNTIY
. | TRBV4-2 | ASSQDLGAGSPLH
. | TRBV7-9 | ASSFGLNTEAF
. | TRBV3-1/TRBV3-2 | ASSRLGGEKLF
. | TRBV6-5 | ASSPRTLNTEAF
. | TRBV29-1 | SARTANTEAF
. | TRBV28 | ASSLTVGYT
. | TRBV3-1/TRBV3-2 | ASSRGAGYNEQF
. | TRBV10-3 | AISEDGLYGYT
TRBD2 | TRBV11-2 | ASSPRAGGRVSTDTQY
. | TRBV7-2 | ASSLAPGAGVYEQY
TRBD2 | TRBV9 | ASSVDPGRRTDTQY
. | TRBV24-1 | ATSDRQSGGYT
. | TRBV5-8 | ASSLILGASGGELF
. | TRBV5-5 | ASSLAVPVGQY
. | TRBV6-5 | ACQQNSNTGELF
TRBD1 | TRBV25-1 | ASRDGTVFSEQY
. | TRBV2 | ASSEQGGPYEQY
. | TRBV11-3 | ASSSPGAPLGPYNEQF
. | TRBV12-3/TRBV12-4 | ASSLAGTDTQY
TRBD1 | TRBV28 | ASSPKRTGGNQPQH
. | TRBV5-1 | ASSWGSGLEKLF
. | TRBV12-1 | ASSPRLGCEKLF
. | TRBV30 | AWSGLWTGRSLH
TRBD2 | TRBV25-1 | ASTRERGAGTGELF
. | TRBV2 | ASNNREQETQY
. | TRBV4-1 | ASSQVLGPQH
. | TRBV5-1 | ASSFTLPGELF
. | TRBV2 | ASSDGGNFYGYT
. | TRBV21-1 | ASSRWDLTGELF
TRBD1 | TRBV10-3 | AIRRDSGNTIY
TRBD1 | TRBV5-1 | ASSQRPTQGGQAKNIQY
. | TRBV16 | ASSQSGQRDGYT
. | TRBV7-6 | ASSLSSVGSTDTQY
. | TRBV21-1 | ASSKARRSEGRWDYGYT
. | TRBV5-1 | ASRSQLTGTDTQY
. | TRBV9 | ASSKRGYGYT
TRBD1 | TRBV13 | ASSLVRSTGTGNTIY
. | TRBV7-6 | ASSGTGGARNSPLH
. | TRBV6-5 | ASSFSPTGNTEAF
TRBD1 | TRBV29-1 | SVSGTENQPQH
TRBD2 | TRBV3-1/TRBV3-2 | ASSQDLAGVGNEQF
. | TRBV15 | ATSSTWRDTGELF
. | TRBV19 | ASSIGVRVATEAF
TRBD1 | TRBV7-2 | ASSFDRGSEQY
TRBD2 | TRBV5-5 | ASTIREGWEQELF
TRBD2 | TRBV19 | ASSMFSGMNTGELF
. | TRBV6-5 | ASSSRGIKRYT
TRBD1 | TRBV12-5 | ASGLQTGVSTDTQY
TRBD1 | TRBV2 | ASTRLGIQGSEKLF
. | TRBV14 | ASSQVTDTQY
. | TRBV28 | ASTGETGIVNQPQH